These 15 T cell receptor beta chains share one sample of origin, sequenced in a study of molecular identifiers for immune sequencing clone quantification. Using its own MiXCR run on the PCR reads, TCRdb lists one record per CDR3 protein. Among 300,000 to 400,000 distinct CDR3 sequences, under 25% were seen once, and the ten largest hold about 0.71%. The sample taken for sequencing was naive CD8+ T cells from blood, with Jurkat cell RNA spiked in. Sample subset: FACS-sorted CD8+CD4-CCR7+CD45RA+ naive T cells. These TCRs come from a human donor in good health. Some libraries in this study had Jurkat cell RNA spiked in.

This clonotype was found a few times. This rearrangement joins TRBV6-2 or TRBV6-3 to TRBJ2-2; D gene uncertain. Deletions cut 7 bases from V and 0 bases from J, with 9 bases between. This CDR3 contains 14 residues. The germline gives CDR1 MNHEY, CDR2 SVGEGT. As DNA, the CDR3 is TGTGCCAGCAATCCCGACTCGAACACCGGGGAGCTGTTTTTT. The encoded protein is CASNPDSNTGELFF.

This clonotype was seen many times. This sequence joins TRBV30 and TRBJ1-1; D is unresolved. Trimming took off 4 bases at V and 0 bases at J, with 9 bases between the two ends. CDR1 GTSNPN and CDR2 SVGIG come from the germline V gene (reference sequence). The CDR3 runs 13 residues. For the CDR3, the DNA is TGTGCCTGGACCGACCCCATGAACACTGAAGCTTTCTTT. As protein: CAWTDPMNTEAFF.

This chain uses TRBV6-5 with TRBJ2-3; no clear D. V gave up 2 bases and J gave up 2 bases, with 8 bases separating them. Germline assignment: CDR1 MNHEY and CDR2 SVGAGI. The CDR3 has 14 amino acids. CDR3 sequence (DNA): TGTGCCAGCAGTTACGGCAGCTTCACAGATACGCAGTATTTT. Its protein product is CASSYGSFTDTQYF.

This chain uses TRBV6-5 with TRBJ2-1, with 7 bases lining up with TRBD1. Germline V gene data show CDR1 as MNHEY and CDR2 as SVGAGI. V gave up 5 bases and J gave up 9 bases; unmatched junction bases: 13. The CDR3 is 15 residues long. The DNA of the CDR3 is TGTGCCAGCAGTCCATCGACAGGGTCGGGGAGTGAGCAGTTCTTC. Protein sequence: CASSPSTGSGSEQFF.

The genes are TRBV7-9 and TRBJ2-7, with D unresolved. CDR1 SEHNR and CDR2 FQNEAQ come from the germline V gene (reference sequence). The CDR3 extends over 14 amino acids. V shed 6 bases and J shed 3 bases, with 15 bases lying between them. In DNA form, the CDR3 reads TGTGCCAGCAGACCATCAGTCATGGGCTACGAGCAGTACTTC. Residues: CASRPSVMGYEQYF.

In regard to this clonotype: Given a much more abundant clone one base away, this may be a read error. The J gene is TRBJ2-7, the V gene TRBV6-5; no clear D gene. The germline gives CDR1 MNHEY, CDR2 SVGAGI. The CDR3 consists of 13 residues. CDR3 loop: CASGYSVRVEQYF. The CDR3 DNA reads as TGTGCCAGCGGTTACTCGGTAAGGGTGGAGCAGTACTTC.

This clonotype showed up many times. This chain links TRBV15 with TRBJ1-1; D remains ambiguous. Germline V gene sequence: CDR1 LNHNV, CDR2 YYDKDF (reference sequence). The germline V and J ends were trimmed by 4 bases and 0 bases, with 6 bases remaining between them. The CDR3 totals 13 residues. CDR3 sequence (DNA): TGTGCCACCAGCAACAATATGAACACTGAAGCTTTCTTT. Its protein is CATSNNMNTEAFF.

The chain combines TRBV13 with TRBJ2-3; 8 bases match TRBD1. Losses at the gene ends were 1 base for V and 5 bases for J; bases not matched to a gene: 8. This CDR3 region has 16 residues. Per the germline V gene, CDR1 is PRHDT and CDR2 is FYEKMQ (reference sequence). The CDR3 DNA reads as TGTGCCAGCAGCTTAGTCGGACAGGGAGGTGAAGATACGCAGTATTTT. As protein: CASSLVGQGGEDTQYF.

This clonotype was counted a few times. This chain links TRBV20-1 with TRBJ2-1; no clear D gene. V was clipped by 2 bases and J by 3 bases, with 5 bases between them. The CDR3 has 12 residues. The germline gives CDR1 DFQATT, CDR2 SNEGSKA (reference sequence). Here the CDR3 DNA reads TGCAGTGCTAGACAGAACTACAATGAGCAGTTCTTC. It is translated as CSARQNYNEQFF.

V gene TRBV12-3 or TRBV12-4 combines with J gene TRBJ2-7; weak D call: TRBD2 (6 bases). This CDR3 region has 13 residues. Trimming cost V 5 bases and J 6 bases, with 14 bases left between them. The chain's CDR3 is CASSPGLKFEQYF. In DNA form, the CDR3 reads TGTGCCAGCAGTCCAGGACTAAAATTCGAGCAGTACTTC.

This clonotype was seen repeatedly, ten times or more. One end of the junction varies from germline; a read error may be responsible. The chain has TRBV5-4 and TRBJ2-3, with a possible D match to TRBD2 (7 bases). The CDR3 length is 16 residues. The germline CDR1 and CDR2 sequences are SGHNT and YYREEE (reference sequence). The CDR3 DNA sequence: TGTGCCAGCAGTTTGGGGGCAGCGGGAAACACAGATACGCAGTATTTT. Protein sequence: CASSLGAAGNTDTQYF.

About this clonotype itself: This sequence may be a read error, since a much larger clone differs from it by one base. This sequence joins TRBV7-2 and TRBJ1-5; TRBD1 matches 7 bases. The germline V gene encodes CDR1 SGHTA and CDR2 FQGNSA. The CDR3 runs 16 residues. V shed 8 bases and J 4 bases; nucleotides not matched to a gene: 14. CDR3 in DNA: TGTGCCAGCGGCCAGTACGGACAGGTGATGAATCAGCCCCAGCATTTT. Amino acids: CASGQYGQVMNQPQHF.

As regards this clonotype: A much bigger clone sits one base away, suggesting this may be a read error. The V and J genes are TRBV11-2 and TRBJ2-7; possible D gene TRBD2, 5 bases. V dropped 5 bases and J dropped 6 bases, with 14 bases sitting between them. Germline V gene sequence: CDR1 SGHAT, CDR2 FQNNGV. The CDR3 has 13 residues. CDR3 DNA sequence: TGTGCCAGCAGCCCCCTGAGGGTGGGCGAGCAGTACTTC. This codes for CASSPLRVGEQYF.

This clonotype was observed a handful of times. The chain is built from TRBV28 and TRBJ2-7; 10 positions match TRBD2. The CDR3 has 16 residues. With V trimmed by 5 bases and J by 0 bases, 7 bases remained unmatched. Germline CDR1 reads MDHEN; CDR2 reads SYDVKM. CDR3 DNA sequence: TGTGCCAGCAGTACTGAACTAGCGGGGCCCTCCTACGAGCAGTACTTC. Amino acid sequence: CASSTELAGPSYEQYF.

This clonotype has only a few counts. The chain carries TRBV28 and TRBJ1-3; the match to TRBD1 covers 10 bases. Germline V lookup: CDR1 MDHEN, CDR2 SYDVKM. V lost 6 bases and J lost 1; bases outside the gene matches: 15. CDR3 length equals 19 residues. The chain's CDR3 is CASSLLNNRDRGSGNTIYF. In DNA, the CDR3 is TGTGCCAGCAGCCTACTTAATAACCGGGACAGGGGATCTGGAAACACCATATATTTT. The full variable domain, completed using reference TRBV28 and TRBJ1-3, is DVKVTQSSRYLVKRTGEKVFLECVQDMDHENMFWYRQDPGLGLRLIYFSYDVKMKEKGDIPEGYSVSREKKERFSLILESASTNQTSMYLCASSLLNNRDRGSGNTIYFGEGSWLTVV.